This T cell receptor beta chain was captured by sequencing in a study of CD8+ T cells in alopecia areata. Whole-study results and caveats: On tofacitinib, scalp and blood still held many of the expanded lesional clones. Treatment with tofacitinib significantly lowered scalp clonality and reduced expanded CD8+ clones among the top 100.

Stated treatment: oral pan-JAK inhibitor, 5-10 mg twice daily. From alopecia areata patients, lesional scalp punch biopsies and peripheral blood were collected. Cell sorting was applied to PBMCs, and CD4+ and CD8+ T cells were collected. This CDR3 spans 12 amino acids. Germline values: CDR1 MDHEN, CDR2 SYDVKM. Trimming pared 3 bases from V and 4 bases from J, leaving 6 bases between. Once RNA had been extracted, it was reverse transcribed into cDNA to act as the sequencing template. This table comes from immunoSEQ multiplex PCR, and its TCRdb copy is limited to in-frame clones, with some not included. The sample shows approximately 200,000 clones, over 40% of them seen only once. This clone was counted only a few times. Its specificity is unknown.

V and J are TRBV28 and TRBJ1-2; D ambiguous. Sequenced material: CD4+ T cells sorted from blood, taken at approximately week 36, from a patient treated with tofacitinib. The TCR sequence derives from a human donor with alopecia areata. For the CDR3, the DNA is TGTGCCAGCAGTTTTGGGTTCTATGGCTACACCTTC. Encoded protein: CASSFGFYGYTF.